This T cell receptor beta chain originates from a study of T-cell reconstitution after alpha-beta-depleted transplantation in children (TCRdb year 2016). Background on the whole study: Using TCR repertoire profiling, the study followed T-cell immune reconstitution in a quantitative way in children after TCRalphabeta/CD19-depleted allogeneic hematopoietic cell transplantation.

Preparation of the library involved PCR. Instrument on record: Illumina HiSeq 2500. To normalize quantification of the TCRbeta repertoire, the TCR libraries were built with molecular barcoding that relied on unique molecular identifiers. TCRdb trimmed public reads at Q25 via fastp, called clones via MiXCR and kept in-frame beta chains. Entries that share a CDR3 protein sequence are merged under the most common genes and DNA. The sample profile shows about 210,000 distinct CDR3 sequences; roughly 15% of them were found once. The ten biggest clones cover about 41% of the sample. Read against the paper, the sample's treatment or condition label means: allogeneic hematopoietic cell transplantation with graft depleted of TCRalphabeta T cells and CD19 B cells. The children who served as transplant recipients had been given grafts of TCRalphabeta/CD19-depleted allogeneic hematopoietic cells. Points the paper makes about the study in general: Over the following months the frequencies of hyperexpanded clones went down, and after one year T-cell counts and TCRbeta diversity were mostly credited to newly produced T cells. The apparently early recovery of alphabetaT-cell counts about two months after transplant reportedly depended on only several hundred rapidly expanded clones that came from non-depleted graft cells. The high TCRbeta diversity at day 60 in some patients was ascribed to recipient T cells and intrathymic progenitors that had survived conditioning.

CDR1 is given as KGHSH and CDR2 as LQKENI, both from the germline V gene. Between the V and J ends, shortened by 6 bases and 5 bases respectively, the junction contains 19 bases. The CDR3 measures 16 amino acids from cysteine to phenylalanine. Only the CDR3 DNA is retained, 48 bases long and in frame from the first base. Worth noting for this clonotype: Its binding antigen is unknown. No quality values exist for individual bases; no much larger clone is one base distant.

The sequence was collected from a male patient aged 2-9 years who had a stem cell transplant for acute lymphoblastic leukemia, so the T cells may come from the graft donor. The input for sequencing was PBMCs, mostly from graft donor cells, taken 360 days after TCRalphabeta/CD19-depleted stem cell transplant. The sequence is built from TRBV18 and TRBJ1-4; TRBD1 is a weak D gene call, 5 bases matching. The CDR3 reads CASSGRDPGLNEKLFF. The DNA sequence is TGTGCCAGCTCGGGCCGGGACCCAGGTTTAAATGAAAAACTGTTTTTT.